The T cell receptor (beta chain) under discussion was sequenced for a study of OX40 agonist ivuxolimab in advanced cancers. The overall study: Cohort: around 79% men, mean age around 55, aged about 20 to 85.

Deletions cut 3 bases from V and 1 base from J, with 9 bases between. This CDR3 comprises 14 residues. Germline V gene data show CDR1 as SGHTA and CDR2 as FQGNSA. Clones were sequenced by immunoSEQ multiplex PCR, and TCRdb holds only the in-frame ones, with some missing. The sample shows about 69,000 clones, 87% of them seen only once. J is TRBJ1-1 and V is TRBV7-2; D is ambiguous. This specimen was CD4+ or CD8+ T cells sorted from blood, taken in a trial of the OX40 agonist ivuxolimab. The receptor's source is an adult with an advanced solid tumor such as melanoma, head and neck, liver or kidney cancer. The CDR3 reads CASSFRGSNTEAFF. DNA for the CDR3: TGTGCCAGCAGCTTCAGAGGTTCGAACACTGAAGCTTTCTTT.